Shown below are 16 T cell receptor beta chains from a single sample sequenced in a study of T cells in Graves' hyperthyroidism and ophthalmopathy. It was RNA transcripts that yielded the amplified TCR beta CDR3 regions. First-round RT-PCR targeting the TCR CDR3 was performed with the HTBI primer set. One entry per CDR3 protein, called by TCRdb with MiXCR from the multiplex PCR reads. Here the sample spans about 740,000 distinct CDR3 sequences, 13% to 15% being singletons. The specimen was blood. These receptors all come from a woman aged 18 to 35 with Graves' hyperthyroidism.

This clonotype was detected a few times. A read error may account for a junction end that differs from germline. CDR3 loop: CASSVTGRGATNKKLFF. The CDR3 DNA is TGTGCCAGCAGTGTGACAGGACGTGGGGCAACTAATAAAAAACTGTTTTTT. The chain carries TRBV25-1 and TRBJ1-4; weak D call: TRBD1 (6 bases). Germline V gene data show CDR1 as MGHDK and CDR2 as SYGVNS. The CDR3 spans 17 residues.

At least ten counts were recorded for this clonotype. The junction and the germline gene differ at one end; a read error may be behind it. The J gene is TRBJ1-1, the V gene TRBV12-3 or TRBV12-4, with TRBD1 matching 10 bases. This CDR3 is 14 amino acids long. In nucleotides, the CDR3 is TGTGCCAGCAGGTTAGGGGGACAGGGGATCGAAGCTTTCTTT. It is translated as CASRLGGQGIEAFF.

J is TRBJ2-3 and V is TRBV7-2, with TRBD2 matching 7 bases. Germline V gene sequence: CDR1 SGHTA, CDR2 FQGNSA. The ends lost 3 bases at V and 4 bases at J; junction bases unmatched: 7. This CDR3 contains 15 residues. CDR3 loop: CASSFYGRNSDTQYF. As DNA, the CDR3 is TGTGCCAGCAGCTTTTACGGGAGGAATTCAGATACGCAGTATTTT. The complete variable domain, with remaining parts taken from reference TRBV7-2 and TRBJ2-3, reads GAGVSQSPSNKVTEKGKDVELRCDPISGHTALYWYRQSLGQGLEFLIYFQGNSAPDKSGLPSDRFSAERTGGSVSTLTIQRTQQEDSAVYLCASSFYGRNSDTQYFGPGTRLTVL.

J is TRBJ2-3 and V is TRBV4-1, with a weak D call TRBD2 (5 bases). Germline assignment: CDR1 MGHRA and CDR2 YSYEKL. V was cut by 1 base and J by 0 bases, with 17 bases left in between. The CDR3 has 18 amino acids. CDR3 DNA sequence: TGCGCCAGCAGCCAAGCCCGGACGGGGTTGGGGAGCACAGATACGCAGTATTTT. Translated, it gives CASSQARTGLGSTDTQYF.

This clonotype was counted at least ten times. The chain recombines TRBV7-2 with TRBJ2-5; D unresolved. Germline V CDR1 and CDR2: SGHTA, FQGNSA. CDR3 length: 15 amino acids. V was trimmed by 5 bases and J by 1 base, leaving 14 bases between them. This CDR3 is CASSPQGLSQETQYF. The CDR3 DNA is TGTGCCAGCAGCCCCCAAGGCCTAAGCCAAGAGACCCAGTACTTC. Based on the CDR3 plus reference TRBV7-2 and TRBJ2-5, the full variable domain is GAGVSQSPSNKVTEKGKDVELRCDPISGHTALYWYRQSLGQGLEFLIYFQGNSAPDKSGLPSDRFSAERTGGSVSTLTIQRTQQEDSAVYLCASSPQGLSQETQYFGPGTRLLVL.

This clonotype was detected only a few times. The V gene is TRBV6-2 or TRBV6-3, the J gene TRBJ2-7, with 9 bases lining up with TRBD2. Germline lookup yields CDR1 MNHEY and CDR2 SVGEGT. The CDR3 sequence is 15 residues long. The J segment lost 5 bases and the V segment lost 6 bases, leaving 11 bases of the junction unmatched. The CDR3 protein is CASRLTGGRANEQYF. In DNA, the CDR3 is TGTGCCAGCAGATTGACCGGCGGGAGGGCCAACGAGCAGTACTTC.

The V and J genes are TRBV4-1 and TRBJ2-2, with 11 bases fitting TRBD1. CDR3 length: 15 amino acids. Unmatched junction bases numbered 6, after V lost 3 bases and J lost 9 bases. CDR1 is MGHRA, CDR2 YSYEKL, per germline. The CDR3: CASSQMGQGVRELFF. The DNA of the CDR3 is TGCGCCAGCAGCCAGATGGGACAGGGGGTTCGGGAGCTGTTTTTT.

The rearrangement joins TRBV28 to TRBJ2-5, with D possibly being TRBD1 (6 bases). The CDR3 sequence is 17 residues long. Trimming took off 7 bases at V and 3 bases at J, with 24 bases between the two ends. Germline CDR1 is MDHEN and CDR2 is SYDVKM. The CDR3 loop is CASTPSIGGQSEETQYF. The CDR3 DNA reads as TGTGCCAGCACCCCCTCCATCGGCGGACAGTCCGAAGAGACCCAGTACTTC.

The gene calls are TRBV12-3 or TRBV12-4 and TRBJ2-3, with TRBD2 identical over 7 bases. The CDR3 is 17 residues long. Germline trimming cut 4 bases from V and 4 bases from J; bases unmatched to any gene: 14. CDR3 amino acids: CASSSLGAGRAADTQYF. CDR3 nucleotide sequence: TGTGCCAGCAGTTCATTGGGAGCGGGACGAGCTGCAGATACGCAGTATTTT.

With respect to this clonotype: The junction departs from germline at one end; a sequencing error may be responsible. The chain recombines TRBV2 with TRBJ2-4; 10 bases line up with TRBD1. CDR1 SNHLY and CDR2 FYNNEI come from the germline V gene. This CDR3 has 13 amino acids. The CDR3 sequence is CARSRDRGNTQYF. Written as DNA, the CDR3 is TGTGCCAGGTCCCGGGACAGGGGAAACACTCAGTACTTC.

This clonotype was found many times. V usage is TRBV27 and J usage is TRBJ2-7, with a possible D match to TRBD2 (7 bases). The CDR3 is 14 amino acids. The ends were cut back, 6 bases at V and 3 bases at J, with 15 bases in the middle. Germline assignment: CDR1 MNHEY and CDR2 SMNVEV (reference sequence). DNA for the CDR3: TGTGCCAGCAGCTGGGGGGGGCCCCTCTACGAGCAGTACTTC. Translating it yields CASSWGGPLYEQYF.

This clonotype was seen only a few times. This may stem from a read error, because a much larger clone lies one nucleotide away. This sequence joins TRBV3-1 and TRBJ2-5, with D maybe TRBD2 (6 bases). CDR1 and CDR2 from the germline V gene are LGHDT and YNNKEL (reference sequence). Between the trimmed V and J ends, which lost 4 bases and 4 bases, there was a span of 13 bases. This CDR3 has 14 amino acids. The CDR3: CASSRRAGTETQYF. The CDR3, as DNA: TGTGCCAGCAGCCGGAGGGCAGGGACAGAGACCCAGTACTTC.

This clonotype appeared many times. The chain has TRBV2 and TRBJ1-1; D is uncertain. V was cut by 7 bases and J by 3 bases, with 9 bases left in between. This CDR3 has 12 amino acids. From germline, CDR1 is SNHLY and CDR2 FYNNEI. In nucleotides, the CDR3 is TGTGCCAGCATAGCCAGCTACACTGAAGCTTTCTTT. This codes for CASIASYTEAFF. The variable domain in full, completed from reference TRBV2 and TRBJ1-1, reads EPEVTQTPSHQVTQMGQEVILRCVPISNHLYFYWYRQILGQKVEFLVSFYNNEISEKSEIFDDQFSVERPDGSNFTLKIRSTKLEDSAMYFCASIASYTEAFFGQGTRLTVV.

The genes are TRBV24-1 and TRBJ2-7; tentative D call: TRBD1 (6 bases). Germline assignment: CDR1 KGHDR and CDR2 SFDVKD. V was clipped by 3 bases and J by 7 bases, with 21 bases between them. The CDR3 is 16 amino acids. CDR3 residues: CATSDARSPGDNEQYF. CDR3 in DNA: TGTGCCACCAGTGATGCACGCAGCCCCGGGGACAATGAGCAGTACTTC.

This clonotype was found many times. This chain links TRBV6-1 with TRBJ2-7, with D possibly matching TRBD1 (5 bases). V was clipped by 6 bases and J by 1 base, with 16 bases between them. CDR3 size: 15 residues. The germline V gene has CDR1 MNHNS and CDR2 SASEGT. In nucleotides, the CDR3 is TGTGCCAGCAGGCCGGACATACCTGCTTCCTACGAGCAGTACTTC. Translating it yields CASRPDIPASYEQYF.

The chain carries TRBV15 and TRBJ2-1; D not certain. Germline V gene sequence: CDR1 LNHNV, CDR2 YYDKDF (reference sequence). The V gene lost 0 bases and the J gene lost 10 bases, with 10 bases spanning the gap. CDR3 length equals 13 residues. This CDR3 reads CATSRETVGEQFF. The CDR3, as DNA: TGTGCCACCAGCAGAGAGACGGTGGGCGAGCAGTTCTTC.